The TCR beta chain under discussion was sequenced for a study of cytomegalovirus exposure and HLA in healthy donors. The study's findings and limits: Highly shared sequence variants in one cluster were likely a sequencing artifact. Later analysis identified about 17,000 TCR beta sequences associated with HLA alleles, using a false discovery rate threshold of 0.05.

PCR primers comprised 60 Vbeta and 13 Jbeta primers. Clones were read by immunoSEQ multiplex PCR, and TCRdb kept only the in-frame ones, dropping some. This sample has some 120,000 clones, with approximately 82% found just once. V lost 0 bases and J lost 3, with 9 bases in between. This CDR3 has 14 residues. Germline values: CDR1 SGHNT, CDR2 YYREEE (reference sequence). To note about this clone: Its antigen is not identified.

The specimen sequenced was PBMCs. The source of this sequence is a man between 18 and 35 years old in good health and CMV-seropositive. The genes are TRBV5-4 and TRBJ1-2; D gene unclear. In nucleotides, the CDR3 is TGTGCCAGCAGCTTGGGACTAAAGTACTATGGCTACACCTTC. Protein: CASSLGLKYYGYTF.